Listed below are T cell receptor beta chains from one sample, sequenced in a study of CD8 T cell repertoires and HIV-1 epitope variants. Assay: immunoSEQ multiplex PCR; the TCRdb copy retains only in-frame clones and omits some. Of 1,000 to 1,300 clones listed, roughly 62% are singletons. Their recognized antigens are unknown. The sample taken for sequencing was cultured CD8+ T cells derived from PBMCs. These receptors all stem from a male donor with HIV. Each CDR3 is given with its conserved first and last residue. D genes are given only for firm matches. Part of the rows lack a size; the others show once, few, many or a class for expanded clones.

j_gene,d_gene,abundance,v_gene,CDR3nt,CDR3aa
TRBJ2-7,TRBD1,NA,TRBV4-2,TGTGCCAGCAGCCAAACAGGGGTCAACGAGCAGTACTTC,CASSQTGVNEQYF
TRBJ2-5,NA,NA,TRBV4-2,TGTGCCAGCAGCCCTCAGGACGACCAAGAGACCCAGTACTTC,CASSPQDDQETQYF
TRBJ2-1,NA,NA,TRBV6-5,TGTGCCAGCAGTTTTGGGGCCAATGAGCAGTTCTTC,CASSFGANEQFF
TRBJ2-5,TRBD2,NA,TRBV4-2,TGTGCCAGCAGCCAAGGCGGAGCGGGGGAAGAGACCCAGTACTTC,CASSQGGAGEETQYF
TRBJ2-6,NA,NA,TRBV27,TGTGCCACCCAATCCACAACTACTGCGAACTCTGGGGCCAACGTCCTGACTTTC,CATQSTTTANSGANVLTF
TRBJ2-7,NA,NA,TRBV7-6,TGTGCCAGCTCTGAAGCCCTCTACTCCTACGAGCAGTACTTC,CASSEALYSYEQYF
TRBJ2-7,NA,NA,TRBV4-1,TGCGCCAGCAGCCGTATACTCGACTACGAGCAGTACTTC,CASSRILDYEQYF
TRBJ2-7,NA,NA,TRBV6-1,TGTGCCAGCAGTCCGACTGATTACGAGCAGTACTTC,CASSPTDYEQYF
TRBJ2-1,NA,NA,TRBV5-1,TGCGCCAGCAGCTTGGAAGGAGAGACCTACAATGAGCAGTTCTTC,CASSLEGETYNEQFF
TRBJ2-1,TRBD2,NA,TRBV5-1,TGCGCCAGCAGCTTCCCTTTTGGTAGCGGGTCTAGGAATGAGCAGTTCTTC,CASSFPFGSGSRNEQFF
TRBJ2-1,TRBD2,NA,TRBV6-5,TGTGCCAGCAGTTACTCTCCTAGCGGGGGGGCCCGTGAGCAGTTCTTC,CASSYSPSGGAREQFF
TRBJ2-1,TRBD1,NA,TRBV9,TGTGCCAGCAGGCCGGGACAGGGGCACCAGGAGCAGTTCTTC,CASRPGQGHQEQFF
TRBJ1-2,NA,NA,TRBV19,TGTGCCAGTAGTATCACCAGCCAGGAGGCCTATGGCTACACCTTC,CASSITSQEAYGYTF
TRBJ2-7,NA,NA,TRBV28,TGTGCCAGCAGTCCCCGGACAGAGCCCTACGAGCAGTACTTC,CASSPRTEPYEQYF
TRBJ2-3,NA,NA,TRBV7-2,TGTGCCAGCAGCTTACGCAGCGGTGGAAGTTCAGATACGCAGTATTTT,CASSLRSGGSSDTQYF
TRBJ1-1,TRBD1,NA,TRBV2,TGTGCCACAGCTCAGGGGGCTGGAACTGAAGCTTTCTTT,CATAQGAGTEAFF
TRBJ1-2,TRBD1,NA,TRBV5-4,TGTGCCAGCAGCTTTAGGACAGGGGATGGCTACACCTTC,CASSFRTGDGYTF
TRBJ2-7,NA,few,TRBV4-1,TGCGCCAGCAGCCAAGAAAGGCAATCCTACGAGCAGTACTTC,CASSQERQSYEQYF
TRBJ1-4,TRBD1,once,TRBV6-1,TGTGCCAGCAGTGAACCGGGACAGGTGGCCGAAAAACTGTTTTTT,CASSEPGQVAEKLFF
TRBJ2-3,NA,NA,TRBV28,TGTGCCAGCAGTTTGATAGGGGACACAGATACGCAGTATTTT,CASSLIGDTDTQYF
TRBJ2-5,NA,NA,TRBV28,TGTGCCAGCAGTTCCGTCGACCGAGACCAAGAGACCCAGTACTTC,CASSSVDRDQETQYF
TRBJ2-7,TRBD2,few,TRBV4-2,TGTGCCAGCAGCCAAGCGGGGGGCGAGCAGTACTTC,CASSQAGGEQYF
TRBJ1-6,NA,few,TRBV13,TGTGCCAGCAGCTTTAGTACCCCAGGACCACTCCACTTT,CASSFSTPGPLHF
TRBJ2-3,NA,NA,TRBV9,TGTGCCAGCAGCATGCCCGGTCCCGGACAGATATCTGCAGATACGCAGTATTTT,CASSMPGPGQISADTQYF
TRBJ1-2,NA,NA,TRBV4-3,TGCGCCAGCAGCCAAGGTAGTCCGGCGGGGGTCGATGGCTACACCTTC,CASSQGSPAGVDGYTF
TRBJ2-7,NA,NA,TRBV7-3,TGTGCCAGCAGCTTACATTGGCAGGGGTCCTACGAGCAGTACTTC,CASSLHWQGSYEQYF
TRBJ2-7,TRBD1,NA,TRBV18,TGTGCCAGCTCACCTGGACAGGGGGCAAACGAGCAGTACTTC,CASSPGQGANEQYF
TRBJ2-5,TRBD2,NA,TRBV5-1,TGCGCCAGCAGCCGAACCGGGACTAGCGTTGGAGAGACCCAGTACTTC,CASSRTGTSVGETQYF
TRBJ1-5,NA,few,TRBV7-8,TGTGCCAGCAGCATGCCCTTGGGGAGTAGCAATCAGCCCCAGCATTTT,CASSMPLGSSNQPQHF
TRBJ1-2,NA,hyperexpanded,TRBV4-1,TGCGCCAGCAGCCAAGATCCCCCAGACTTGGACTATGGCTACACCTTC,CASSQDPPDLDYGYTF
TRBJ2-5,NA,NA,TRBV5-1,TGCGCCAGCAGCTTGGGAGGGACCAAGGAGACCCAGTACTTC,CASSLGGTKETQYF
TRBJ2-1,TRBD2,NA,TRBV10-1,TGCGCCAGCGACCCGGGGACAGCAACTAGCGGGGGGTCCGGAGAGCAGTTCTTC,CASDPGTATSGGSGEQFF
TRBJ2-3,TRBD2,NA,TRBV2,TGTGCCAGCAGTGATTGGAGCGGGGGCTCCGGGGCGCAGTATTTT,CASSDWSGGSGAQYF
TRBJ1-1,NA,few,TRBV28,TGTGCCAGCACATTGGGGAACACTGAAGCTTTCTTT,CASTLGNTEAFF
TRBJ1-5,TRBD1,NA,TRBV27,TGTGCCAGCAGCTCGACAGGGCCCGCTTATCAGCCCCAGCATTTT,CASSSTGPAYQPQHF
TRBJ2-3,NA,NA,TRBV9,TGTGCCAGCAGCGTAGAGTGGGGGGGCACAGATACGCAGTATTTT,CASSVEWGGTDTQYF
TRBJ1-2,TRBD1,NA,TRBV6-5,TGTGCCAGCAGTAACTTCGGGACAGGGGCCGGTGGCTACACCTTC,CASSNFGTGAGGYTF
TRBJ2-6,NA,once,TRBV7-3,TGTGCCAGCAGCGAAGGCTTACGCTTACAAAGTCGGGCCAACGTCCTGACTTTC,CASSEGLRLQSRANVLTF
TRBJ2-1,NA,NA,TRBV7-2,TGTGCCAGCAGCTTAGCGGCGTGGGGAACCAATGAGCAGTTCTTC,CASSLAAWGTNEQFF
TRBJ2-5,TRBD2,NA,TRBV6-6,TGTGCCAGCAGCCGAGCTTTGGGGGAGGGCCGTGAGACCCAGTACTTC,CASSRALGEGRETQYF
TRBJ1-1,NA,NA,TRBV5-1,TGCGCCAGCAGCCCCCCAAACACTGAAGCTTTCTTT,CASSPPNTEAFF
TRBJ1-1,NA,few,TRBV10-3,TGTGCCATCAGTGAGGGGGATACTGAAGCTTTCTTT,CAISEGDTEAFF
TRBJ2-7,NA,NA,TRBV27,TGTGCCAGCAGATCTACAGGAGACTCCTACGAGCAGTACTTC,CASRSTGDSYEQYF
TRBJ2-1,NA,NA,TRBV5-4,TGTGCCAGCAGCTCTGGAGGGCAGGGACCCTATAATGAGCAGTTCTTC,CASSSGGQGPYNEQFF
TRBJ1-4,NA,few,TRBV15,TGTGCCACCAGCAGAGACAGGGGTGGGGAAAAACTGTTTTTT,CATSRDRGGEKLFF
TRBJ2-1,NA,NA,TRBV6-5,TGTGCCAGCAGTCCAGACAGAACTCCCTACAATGAGCAGTTCTTC,CASSPDRTPYNEQFF
TRBJ1-1,NA,once,TRBV28,TGTGCCAGCGGTGGGGAGTGGGCAGGAACTGAAGCTTTCTTT,CASGGEWAGTEAFF
TRBJ2-1,TRBD2,NA,TRBV19,TGTGCCAGTAGTACAGGACTAGCGGGGAATGAGCAGTTCTTC,CASSTGLAGNEQFF
TRBJ1-1,NA,few,TRBV7-2,TGTGCCAGCAGCTTAGATAGGCGACTTTACCCGCGAGGTGAAGCTTTCTTT,CASSLDRRLYPRGEAFF
TRBJ1-2,NA,NA,TRBV9,TGTGCCAGCAGCTTCGTAGGGTCTGGAGCTTATGGCTACACCTTC,CASSFVGSGAYGYTF
TRBJ2-1,TRBD2,NA,TRBV5-6,TGTGCCAGCAGCTTGGGGACTAGCGCGCTTGAGCAGTTCTTC,CASSLGTSALEQFF
TRBJ2-3,TRBD2,NA,TRBV27,TGTGCCAGCAGTTTTACAACGACTAGGGAGCGGGGGGGAGATACGCAGTATTTT,CASSFTTTRERGGDTQYF
TRBJ2-7,NA,NA,TRBV27,TGTGCCAGCAGTTTTGGGTTGGGGTACTTC,CASSFGLGYF
TRBJ1-2,NA,hyperexpanded,TRBV28,TGTGCCAGCGGCTTATATCCCTTGGACCTTAACTATGGCTACACCTTC,CASGLYPLDLNYGYTF
TRBJ1-6,NA,NA,TRBV6-5,TGTGCCAGCAGTTACTCGGGCCAGGACCTTTCACCCCTCCACTTT,CASSYSGQDLSPLHF
TRBJ1-1,NA,NA,TRBV5-1,TGCGCCAGCAGCTTTGGGTGGGAGAACACTGAAGCTTTCTTT,CASSFGWENTEAFF
TRBJ1-1,NA,NA,TRBV4-3,TGCGCCAGCAGCCAAGGGTCGGGTGGATTTTACACTGAAGCTTTCTTT,CASSQGSGGFYTEAFF
TRBJ2-7,NA,few,TRBV5-6,TGTGCCAGCAGCGACTCGACAGTTACCTACGAGCAGTACTTC,CASSDSTVTYEQYF
TRBJ2-1,NA,NA,TRBV19,TGTGCCAGTGGCTTAGTATCCAATGAGCAGTTCTTC,CASGLVSNEQFF
TRBJ2-7,NA,few,TRBV6-1,TGTGCCAGCAGTGCTCGGGACAACGGCTACGAGCAGTACTTC,CASSARDNGYEQYF